The 5 T cell receptor beta chains in this list originate from one sample, sequenced in a study of blood T cell repertoires in COVID-19. Clones were read by immunoSEQ multiplex PCR, and TCRdb kept only the in-frame ones, dropping some. The table includes 240,000 or so clones, about 82% detected once. The specimen sequenced was peripheral blood. The receptor source for this set is a man older than 75 with acute or convalescent COVID-19.

The chain couples TRBV5-1 to TRBJ2-7; TRBD1 is a possible D gene (6 bases). CDR3 length: 14 residues. Germline assignment: CDR1 SGHRS and CDR2 YFSETQ. Trimming removed 2 bases at V and 1 base at J, with 10 bases between. CDR3 nucleotides: TGCGCCAGCAGCTTTAGGACAGAATCCTACGAGCAGTACTTC. The encoded protein is CASSFRTESYEQYF.

CDR3 DNA: TGTGCCAGCCAGGGCGGACAGGGGAATTCACCCCTCCACTTT. Translating gives CASQGGQGNSPLHF. The genes are TRBV7-9 and TRBJ1-6; 9 nucleotides align to TRBD1. The CDR3 length is 14 residues. With V trimmed by 8 bases and J by 7 bases, 6 bases remained unmatched. The germline V gene encodes CDR1 SEHNR and CDR2 FQNEAQ (reference sequence).

The rearrangement uses TRBV7-9 and TRBJ1-2; TRBD1 matches at 10 bases. The CDR3 consists of 14 residues. CDR1 and CDR2 from the germline V gene are SEHNR and FQNEAQ (reference sequence). The trim removed 6 bases at V and 4 bases at J, leaving 5 bases unmatched. CDR3 amino acids: CASSLRTGGYGYTF. CDR3 nucleotides: TGTGCCAGCAGTTTAAGGACAGGGGGCTATGGCTACACCTTC.

This chain links TRBV19 with TRBJ2-5, with TRBD2 matching over 10 bases. The junction had 9 bases not matched to a gene; V was cut back by 1 base and J by 4 bases. The CDR3 covers 17 residues. The germline V gene encodes CDR1 LNHDA and CDR2 SQIVND (reference sequence). CDR3 sequence reads: CASSIVSGRALGETQYF. As DNA, the CDR3 is TGTGCCAGTAGTATAGTGAGCGGGAGGGCCCTGGGAGAGACCCAGTACTTC.

The gene calls are TRBV24-1 and TRBJ2-7; a weak D match, TRBD2 (6 bases). V lost 5 bases and J 1 base, leaving 11 bases between the germline ends. Germline V lookup: CDR1 KGHDR, CDR2 SFDVKD. The length of the CDR3 is 14 residues. The CDR3 DNA follows: TGTGCCACCAGTGTAGGCGGAGGGTCCTACGAGCAGTACTTC. Protein: CATSVGGGSYEQYF.